The clone carrying this T cell receptor beta chain has a handful of counts. Its antigen is not identified. The source of the sample is a study of beta chain features in type 1 diabetes. Study-level points and caveats: When Type 1 diabetes patients were examined, their TCRB CDR3s proved moderately but significantly shorter in all four CD4+ subsets. The naive, central memory and Treg TCRB repertoires showed an apparent similarity that was greater among patients than among healthy donors. At VDJ recombination sites, type 1 diabetes patients had fewer insertions and more deleted nucleotides. Equally in patients and controls, PCR might preferentially amplify shorter templates.

Deletions cut 6 bases from V and 0 bases from J, with 9 bases between. The germline CDR1 and CDR2 sequences are SNHLY and FYNNEI. This CDR3 comprises 14 residues. Reverse transcription of all isolated RNA meant that expressed TCRB transcripts were sequenced. Using immunoSEQ multiplex PCR, the repertoire was profiled, and TCRdb retains in-frame clones only, with some absent. The data contain approximately 160,000 clones, about 9.3% of them singletons. A CD45RO/CCR7/CD25/CD127/CD95/CD27 panel sorted naive, central memory, regulatory and stem cell-like memory CD4+ cells. The sample taken for sequencing was central memory CD4+ T cells from blood. V gene TRBV2 combines with J gene TRBJ2-1; D gene ambiguous. This receptor was taken from a man aged 25 to 40 with type 1 diabetes. The CDR3 reads CASRPRGSYNEQFF. The CDR3, as DNA: TGTGCCAGCAGACCCAGAGGCTCCTACAATGAGCAGTTCTTC.